This T cell receptor (beta chain) was observed in a study of blood T cell repertoires in COVID-19. The germline V gene has CDR1 SNHLY and CDR2 FYNNEI. Trimming removed 2 bases from V and 11 bases from J, with 15 bases in between. The CDR3 consists of 13 residues. Assay used: immunoSEQ multiplex PCR; TCRdb lists only in-frame clones, some missing. The sample holds under 250,000 clones, over 65% seen once. The source material was peripheral blood. The chain links TRBV2 to TRBJ2-5; tentatively, D is TRBD1 (6 bases). This TCR was recovered from a woman between 70 and 85 years old with active or convalescent COVID-19. This CDR3 is CASSENQGSSQYF. In DNA, the CDR3 is TGTGCCAGCAGTGAAAACCAGGGGAGTTCTCAGTACTTC. Full variable domain (missing parts from reference TRBV2 and TRBJ2-5): EPEVTQTPSHQVTQMGQEVILRCVPISNHLYFYWYRQILGQKVEFLVSFYNNEISEKSEIFDDQFSVERPDGSNFTLKIRSTKLEDSAMYFCASSENQGSSQYFGPGTRLLVL.